These 26 T cell receptor beta chains came from one sample sequenced in a study of cytomegalovirus exposure and HLA in healthy donors. The PCR was carried out with 60 Vbeta primers and 13 Jbeta primers. Sequencing was performed with immunoSEQ multiplex PCR; in TCRdb, only in-frame clones are kept and a portion is missing. Among over 110,000 clones, approximately 70% were seen once, and the ten largest hold 1.3%. The source material was PBMCs. Receptors originate from a woman between 40 and 50 years old in good health and CMV-seronegative.

This rearrangement joins TRBV28 to TRBJ1-5; tentatively, D is TRBD1 (6 bases). The CDR3 totals 20 residues. CDR1 and CDR2 from the germline V gene are MDHEN and SYDVKM. Between the trimmed V and J ends, which lost 2 bases and 2 bases, there was a span of 25 bases. The CDR3 DNA follows: TGTGCCAGCAGTTTAAAACTGGGACATACGATTTTGTATGGCAATCAGCCCCAGCATTTT. Its protein product is CASSLKLGHTILYGNQPQHF.

V gene TRBV2 combines with J gene TRBJ1-6; 8 bases fit TRBD1. Trimming removed 5 bases from V and 7 bases from J; junction bases left unmatched: 4. Germline CDR1 reads SNHLY; CDR2 reads FYNNEI. The CDR3 has 14 residues. Written as DNA, the CDR3 is TGTGCCAGCAGTAGCAGGGGGCAAAATTCACCCCTCCACTTT. It yields the protein CASSSRGQNSPLHF. Together with reference TRBV2 and TRBJ1-6, the CDR3 gives the full variable domain: EPEVTQTPSHQVTQMGQEVILRCVPISNHLYFYWYRQILGQKVEFLVSFYNNEISEKSEIFDDQFSVERPDGSNFTLKIRSTKLEDSAMYFCASSSRGQNSPLHFGNGTRLTVT.

The V gene is TRBV6-5, the J gene TRBJ2-3; a weak D match, TRBD1 (6 bases). The CDR3 consists of 12 residues. Per the germline V gene, CDR1 is MNHEY and CDR2 is SVGAGI. V gave up 3 bases and J gave up 6 bases, with 7 bases separating them. Here the CDR3 reads CASSYGQDTQYF. The DNA of the CDR3 is TGTGCCAGCAGTTATGGACAGGATACGCAGTATTTT.

The CDR3 DNA sequence: TGTGCCAGCAGAAAGGGGGACCTTCGTTCCCACGAGCAGTACTTC. It specifies CASRKGDLRSHEQYF. This chain connects TRBV6-5 to TRBJ2-5, with D maybe TRBD1 (6 bases). The closer fit of TRBJ2-7 to the DNA end suggests the J call may be wrong. The V gene's germline CDR1 is MNHEY and CDR2 SVGAGI. The length of the CDR3 is 15 residues.

CDR3 DNA: TGTGCCAGCAGCTTAGTTGGGACACCCTCTAATGAGCAGTTCTTC. This encodes CASSLVGTPSNEQFF. The chain employs TRBV7-9 and TRBJ2-1; perhaps TRBD1 as D (6 bases). Germline CDR1 SEHNR, CDR2 FQNEAQ (reference sequence). CDR3 length equals 15 residues. Trimming shortened V by 1 base and J by 7 bases, and 14 bases separated the two germline ends.

This sequence joins TRBV29-1 and TRBJ2-3; D is ambiguous. Trimming shortened V by 6 bases and J by 0 bases, and 13 bases separated the two germline ends. The germline V gene encodes CDR1 SQVTM and CDR2 ANQGSEA. This CDR3 is 14 amino acids long. The CDR3 loop reads CSVRLGFSTDTQYF. CDR3 bases: TGCAGCGTCCGCCTAGGATTTAGCACAGATACGCAGTATTTT.

The J gene is TRBJ2-2, the V gene TRBV10-1; D not certain. V dropped 6 bases and J dropped 5 bases, with 13 bases sitting between them. This CDR3 comprises 14 residues. The germline V gene has CDR1 WNHNN and CDR2 SYGVQD (reference sequence). The CDR3 bases are TGCGCCAGCAGAGAGAACCTTGAGACCGGGGAGCTGTTTTTT. This translates into CASRENLETGELFF.

The chain recombines TRBV11-2 with TRBJ2-1; TRBD1 agrees at 9 bases. J was trimmed by 15 bases and V by 3 bases; bases with no gene match: 3. The germline CDR1 and CDR2 sequences are SGHAT and FQNNGV. This CDR3 contains 11 residues. CDR3 nucleotide sequence: TGTGCCAGCAGCTTTGGGACAGGGCCGTTCTTC. Translation gives CASSFGTGPFF.

This clone was seen more than once but under ten times. This chain joins TRBV28 and TRBJ2-5; TRBD1 matches at 7 bases. This CDR3 is 15 amino acids long. Trimming took 2 bases from V and 4 from J; bases not matched to a gene: 7. Germline V lookup: CDR1 MDHEN, CDR2 SYDVKM. The CDR3 sequence is CASSLGQGDVETQYF. CDR3 bases: TGTGCCAGCAGTTTAGGTCAGGGGGATGTAGAGACCCAGTACTTC.

The chain has TRBV5-1 and TRBJ2-1; TRBD1 matches at 7 bases. This CDR3 is built from 15 residues. V was pared by 0 bases and J by 8 bases, with 8 bases of the junction left unmatched. Germline CDR1 SGHRS, CDR2 YFSETQ. The CDR3 region has the DNA TGCGCCAGCAGCTTGGGGCCGACAGGGAAGGATGAGCAGTTCTTC. Its protein product is CASSLGPTGKDEQFF.

The chain is built from TRBV6-5 and TRBJ2-2, with D perhaps matching TRBD1 (6 bases). V lost 8 bases and J lost 11, with 15 bases in between. This CDR3 comprises 12 residues. The germline CDR1 and CDR2 sequences are MNHEY and SVGAGI. CDR3 in DNA: TGTGCCAGCCATACACAGGGCGGCGAGCTGTTTTTT. Amino acid sequence: CASHTQGGELFF.

This sequence joins TRBV27 and TRBJ1-1; perhaps TRBD1 as D (6 bases). Trimming pared 5 bases from V and 0 bases from J, leaving 13 bases between. Germline values: CDR1 MNHEY, CDR2 SMNVEV (reference sequence). CDR3 length: 15 amino acids. CDR3 bases: TGTGCCAGCAGTGTTAACAGGGTAGTGAACACTGAAGCTTTCTTT. Its translation is CASSVNRVVNTEAFF.

The chain uses TRBV5-1 and TRBJ2-2, with 11 positions matching TRBD2. The germline V gene encodes CDR1 SGHRS and CDR2 YFSETQ. With V trimmed by 4 bases and J by 5 bases, 7 bases remained unmatched. This CDR3 has 16 amino acids. The CDR3: CASSGGGLAGTGELFF. The CDR3 DNA reads TGCGCCAGCAGCGGGGGAGGACTAGCGGGTACCGGGGAGCTGTTTTTT.

V is TRBV7-6 and J is TRBJ2-3; TRBD2 aligns across 7 bases. This CDR3 is built from 16 residues. Germline V lookup: CDR1 SGHVS, CDR2 FNYEAQ. V was clipped by 1 base and J by 0 bases; unmatched bases: 4. The DNA for the CDR3 is TGTGCCAGCAGCTTAGAAGCTAGCGGTAGCACAGATACGCAGTATTTT. Translated, it gives CASSLEASGSTDTQYF.

This clone was detected a few times. The gene calls are TRBV5-6 and TRBJ1-6, with 9 positions matching TRBD1. J lost 10 bases, V lost 4 bases, and 3 bases had no gene match. The CDR3 covers 13 residues. Germline loops: CDR1 SGHDT, CDR2 YYEEEE. The CDR3 DNA sequence: TGTGCCAGCAGCCACAGGGGGCTGTCACCCCTCCACTTT. Translating it yields CASSHRGLSPLHF.

In DNA form, the CDR3 reads TGTGCCAGCAGCTCCCTGGGACAGGGAGGTGCCGGGGAGCTGTTTTTT. It translates to CASSSLGQGGAGELFF. V gene TRBV7-9 combines with J gene TRBJ2-2, with 9 bases identical to TRBD1. Unmatched junction bases numbered 9, after V lost 4 bases and J lost 6 bases. The CDR3 totals 16 residues. The germline CDR1 and CDR2 sequences are SEHNR and FQNEAQ (reference sequence). Supplemented by reference TRBV7-9 and TRBJ2-2, the full variable domain reads DTGVSQNPRHKITKRGQNVTFRCDPISEHNRLYWYRQTLGQGPEFLTYFQNEAQLEKSRLLSDRFSAERPKGSFSTLEIQRTEQGDSAMYLCASSSLGQGGAGELFFGEGSRLTVL.

The CDR3 sequence is CASSQVQLLGTVVGEQYF. The CDR3 region has the DNA TGTGCCAGCAGCCAAGTTCAACTGCTCGGGACAGTGGTCGGGGAGCAGTACTTC. The chain carries TRBV14 and TRBJ2-7; TRBD1 matches 7 bases. This CDR3 has 18 amino acids. The junction had 19 bases not matched to a gene; V was cut back by 1 base and J by 7 bases. The germline CDR1 and CDR2 sequences are SGHDN and FVKESK.

J is TRBJ2-5 and V is TRBV4-3; TRBD1 aligns across 8 bases. The CDR3 length is 14 residues. Germline V gives CDR1 LGHNA, CDR2 YSLEER. V dropped 5 bases and J dropped 5; count of bases not matched to a gene: 7. In DNA form, the CDR3 reads TGCGCCAGCAGCGCCCAGGGGGCCGGGGAGACCCAGTACTTC. Translation: CASSAQGAGETQYF.

The rearrangement links TRBV5-4 to TRBJ2-3; the match to TRBD1 covers 10 bases. Germline CDR1 SGHNT, CDR2 YYREEE (reference sequence). This CDR3 is 16 amino acids long. J lost 4 bases, V lost 0 bases, and 5 bases had no gene match. The DNA of the CDR3 is TGTGCCAGCAGCTTGGCCGGGACAGGGGCGTCAGATACGCAGTATTTT. This translates into CASSLAGTGASDTQYF. Variable domain in full (rest from reference TRBV5-4 and TRBJ2-3): ETGVTQSPTHLIKTRGQQVTLRCSSQSGHNTVSWYQQALGQGPQFIFQYYREEENGRGNFPPRFSGLQFPNYSSELNVNALELDDSALYLCASSLAGTGASDTQYFGPGTRLTVL.

CDR3 coding DNA: TGTGCCAGCAGTTACGAGACAGGGGGGGGAAACACCATATATTTT. It codes for CASSYETGGGNTIYF. This chain links TRBV6-5 with TRBJ1-3, with 9 bases matching TRBD1. The CDR3 runs to 15 residues. The germline V gene has CDR1 MNHEY and CDR2 SVGAGI. J was trimmed by 4 bases and V by 2 bases; bases with no gene match: 3.

The chain recombines TRBV7-9 with TRBJ2-2, with 15 bases that match TRBD2. This CDR3 has 15 residues. The V gene end was trimmed by 8 bases and the J gene end by 3 bases; junction bases not matched to a gene: 1. Germline-derived CDR1 and CDR2 are SEHNR and FQNEAQ (reference sequence). The CDR3 is CASGLAGGYTGELFF. CDR3 in DNA: TGTGCCAGCGGACTAGCGGGGGGGTACACCGGGGAGCTGTTTTTT.

The rearrangement links TRBV27 to TRBJ1-6, with unresolved D. Trimming took 6 bases from V and 8 from J, leaving 8 bases between them. This CDR3 is built from 12 residues. CDR1 is MNHEY, CDR2 SMNVEV, per germline (reference sequence). CDR3 bases: TGTGCCAGCAGGCCGGCGGATTCACCCCTCCACTTT. This codes for CASRPADSPLHF.

The J gene is TRBJ1-6, the V gene TRBV4-2; no firm D call. The CDR3 length is 14 residues. The V gene's germline CDR1 is LGHNA and CDR2 YNFKEQ. Deletions cut 4 bases from V and 7 bases from J, with 11 bases between. DNA for the CDR3: TGTGCCAGCAGCCGAGAACAGCCAAATTCACCCCTCCACTTT. Translation: CASSREQPNSPLHF.

The V gene is TRBV6-5, the J gene TRBJ2-6; 7 bases align to TRBD1. CDR3 size: 15 residues. The junction had 3 bases not matched to a gene; V was cut back by 5 bases and J by 2 bases. Germline values: CDR1 MNHEY, CDR2 SVGAGI. CDR3 in amino acids: CASSNQGAGANVLTF. CDR3 bases: TGTGCCAGCAGTAACCAGGGGGCTGGGGCCAACGTCCTGACTTTC.

The gene calls are TRBV5-6 and TRBJ1-1; maybe TRBD1 (6 bases). Germline V CDR1 and CDR2: SGHDT, YYEEEE. Deletions cut 3 bases from V and 10 bases from J, with 13 bases between. The CDR3 consists of 12 residues. CDR3 sequence: CASSSGGGLAFF. The DNA of the CDR3 is TGTGCCAGCAGCTCCGGGGGGGGCTTAGCTTTCTTT.

The chain couples TRBV29-1 to TRBJ2-3; 8 bases align to TRBD1. The CDR3 runs to 13 residues. Germline assignment: CDR1 SQVTM and CDR2 ANQGSEA. Trimming at V came to 5 bases and at J to 5 bases, leaving 6 bases not matched to a gene. In DNA, the CDR3 is TGCAGCGTTAATGGACAGGGCGGAGATACGCAGTATTTT. It is translated as CSVNGQGGDTQYF.